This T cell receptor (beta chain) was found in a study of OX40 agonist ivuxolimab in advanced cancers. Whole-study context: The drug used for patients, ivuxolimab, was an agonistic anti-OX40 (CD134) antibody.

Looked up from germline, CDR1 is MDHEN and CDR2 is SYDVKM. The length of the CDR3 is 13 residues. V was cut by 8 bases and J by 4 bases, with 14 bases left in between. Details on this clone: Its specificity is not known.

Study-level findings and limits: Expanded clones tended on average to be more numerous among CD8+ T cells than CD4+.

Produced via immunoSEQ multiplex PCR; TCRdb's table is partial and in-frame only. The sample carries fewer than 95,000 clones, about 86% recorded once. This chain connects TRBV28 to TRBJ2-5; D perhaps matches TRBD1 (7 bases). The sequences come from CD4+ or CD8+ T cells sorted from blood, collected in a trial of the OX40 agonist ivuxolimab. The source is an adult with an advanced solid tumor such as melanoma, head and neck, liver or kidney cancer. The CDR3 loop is CASWAGGRETQYF. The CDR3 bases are TGTGCCAGCTGGGCAGGGGGGAGAGAGACCCAGTACTTC.